Below, 30 T cell receptor beta chains from the same sample are listed, as sequenced in a study of response to subunit inactivated influenza vaccine. TCRdb called the RT-PCR reads again in MiXCR, with one record for every CDR3 protein. Seen here are roughly 500,000 distinct CDR3 sequences, 16% observed once, and the top ten hold less than 4%. Sequenced here: CD4+ T cells sorted from PBMCs, sampled 23 to 25 months after vaccination. Every receptor here comes from a man aged 45 to 70 who received an inactivated influenza vaccine.

The chain links TRBV4-2 to TRBJ1-5; TRBD1 matches at 8 bases. The trim removed 3 bases at V and 5 bases at J, leaving 12 bases unmatched. The germline V gene encodes CDR1 LGHNA and CDR2 YNFKEQ. This CDR3 contains 17 residues. CDR3 sequence reads: CASSQGSIRTGYQPQHF. In DNA, the CDR3 is TGTGCCAGCAGCCAGGGCTCTATCCGGACAGGGTATCAGCCCCAGCATTTT.

This clonotype was seen a handful of times. The rearrangement uses TRBV19 and TRBJ1-1; TRBD1 aligns across 7 bases. The CDR3 totals 14 residues. Trimming removed 3 bases from V and 2 bases from J; junction bases left unmatched: 3. Per germline, CDR1 LNHDA and CDR2 SQIVND (reference sequence). CDR3 in amino acids: CASSIGDRNTEAFF. As DNA, the CDR3 is TGTGCCAGTAGTATCGGGGACAGAAACACTGAAGCTTTCTTT.

This chain uses TRBV30 with TRBJ1-5; D is possibly TRBD1 (6 bases). CDR1 is GTSNPN, CDR2 SVGIG, per germline (reference sequence). Trimming stripped 3 bases from V and 3 bases from J, with 12 bases between. The CDR3 spans 14 residues. The DNA for the CDR3 is TGTGCCTGGAGCCGAGGACAGAACAATCAGCCCCAGCATTTT. Its protein product is CAWSRGQNNQPQHF. Using reference TRBV30 and TRBJ1-5 for the parts outside the CDR3, the full variable domain is SQTIHQWPATLVQPVGSPLSLECTVEGTSNPNLYWYRQAAGRGLQLLFYSVGIGQISSEVPQNLSASRPQDRQFILSSKKLLLSDSGFYLCAWSRGQNNQPQHFGDGTRLSIL.

This clonotype was observed a few times. The chain recombines TRBV10-3 with TRBJ2-5; D remains unclear. Germline CDR1 is ENHRY and CDR2 is SYGVKD. Trimming took off 8 bases at V and 2 bases at J, with 12 bases between the two ends. The CDR3 length is 13 residues. The CDR3 loop is CAIAKSKQETQYF. The CDR3 bases are TGTGCCATCGCGAAGAGTAAGCAAGAGACCCAGTACTTC.

The gene calls are TRBV28 and TRBJ1-1, with 7 bases fitting TRBD1. This CDR3 has 13 residues. CDR1 MDHEN and CDR2 SYDVKM come from the germline V gene. With 5 bases clipped from V and 4 bases from J, the junction kept 4 bases outside the gene matches. Here the CDR3 reads CASSEGASTEAFF. DNA of the CDR3: TGTGCCAGCAGTGAGGGGGCGAGCACTGAAGCTTTCTTT.

Only a few counts were recorded for this clonotype. The CDR3 sequence is CATSITSGSVNEQFF. The DNA for the CDR3 is TGTGCCACCAGCATTACTAGCGGGAGTGTCAATGAGCAGTTCTTC. The chain employs TRBV15 and TRBJ2-1, with 11 bases fitting TRBD2. The CDR3 extends over 15 amino acids. In germline, CDR1 is LNHNV, CDR2 YYDKDF (reference sequence). The V and J ends lost 4 bases and 6 bases, in that order; junction bases with no gene match: 5.

This clonotype was picked up a small number of times. This rearrangement joins TRBV6-2 or TRBV6-3 to TRBJ2-1; 16 bases are a match to TRBD2. The J segment lost 5 bases and the V segment lost 2 bases, leaving 6 bases of the junction unmatched. The CDR3 runs 18 residues. Germline lookup yields CDR1 MNHEY and CDR2 SVGEGT. The CDR3 region is CASSYDGTSGGADNEQFF. CDR3 coding DNA: TGTGCCAGCAGTTACGATGGGACTAGCGGGGGGGCCGACAATGAGCAGTTCTTC.

The rearrangement links TRBV7-9 to TRBJ1-2, with D unresolved. CDR3 length: 14 residues. Germline CDR1 is SEHNR and CDR2 is FQNEAQ (reference sequence). The germline V and J ends were trimmed by 1 base and 8 bases, with 14 bases remaining between them. Here the CDR3 DNA reads TGTGCCAGCAGCTTAGAAACAGCCTTGGCGGGCTACACCTTC. Protein: CASSLETALAGYTF.

This clonotype was observed a handful of times. V gene TRBV20-1 combines with J gene TRBJ2-1, with D uncertain. Germline assignment: CDR1 DFQATT and CDR2 SNEGSKA (reference sequence). With 5 bases removed from V and 0 bases from J, the gap between germline ends came to 14 bases. The CDR3 consists of 15 residues. The CDR3 sequence is CSAPRGHSSYNEQFF. The DNA of the CDR3 is TGCAGTGCTCCCCGTGGCCACAGCTCCTACAATGAGCAGTTCTTC.

This clonotype was seen a few times. The V call is TRBV4-3, the J call TRBJ1-3, with D perhaps matching TRBD1 (6 bases). The CDR3 consists of 16 residues. Per germline, CDR1 LGHNA and CDR2 YSLEER. V lost 2 bases, J lost 4 bases, and 15 bases lay in between. CDR3 DNA sequence: TGCGCCAGCAGCCAAATGGGGGGGGCTTCGGGAAACACCATATATTTT. This codes for CASSQMGGASGNTIYF.

This clonotype turned up a few times. This rearrangement joins TRBV11-2 to TRBJ2-7; no definite D call. CDR3 length: 14 residues. The V end lost 0 bases, the J end lost 1 base, and 7 bases lay between the germline ends. Germline-derived CDR1 and CDR2 are SGHAT and FQNNGV. The CDR3 coding sequence is TGTGCCAGCAGCTTAGATGGGCGGTCCTACGAGCAGTACTTC. Amino acids: CASSLDGRSYEQYF.

The chain has TRBV7-8 and TRBJ1-4, with 7 bases matching TRBD1. Germline values: CDR1 SGHVS, CDR2 FQNEAQ. The J segment lost 5 bases and the V segment lost 6 bases, leaving 6 bases of the junction unmatched. The CDR3 loop spans 14 amino acids. The CDR3 loop reads CASRAGTVNEKLFF. The CDR3 DNA sequence: TGTGCCAGCAGGGCCGGGACAGTGAATGAAAAACTGTTTTTT.

V usage is TRBV7-8 and J usage is TRBJ2-7, with 8 bases fitting TRBD1. V trimming: 5 bases; J trimming: 1 base; junction bases outside the gene matches: 4. The germline gives CDR1 SGHVS, CDR2 FQNEAQ. There are 14 residues in the CDR3. Here the CDR3 reads CASSIRTGSYEQYF. The CDR3 DNA reads as TGTGCCAGCAGCATACGGACAGGGTCCTACGAGCAGTACTTC.

CDR3 sequence reads: CASSFGLAGSYEQYF. The CDR3 DNA reads as TGCGCCAGCAGTTTCGGCCTAGCGGGGTCCTACGAGCAGTACTTC. The rearrangement links TRBV4-3 to TRBJ2-7; 9 bases map to TRBD2. CDR3 length: 15 residues. V shed 6 bases, J shed 1 base, and the junction held 7 bases outside the gene matches. From germline, CDR1 is LGHNA and CDR2 YSLEER.

The chain recombines TRBV5-1 with TRBJ2-1; D call uncertain. The germline CDR1 and CDR2 sequences are SGHRS and YFSETQ. This CDR3 spans 14 amino acids. Trimming took 0 bases from V and 4 from J, leaving 8 bases between them. For the CDR3, the DNA is TGCGCCAGCAGCTTGGGTACCAGGTACAATGAGCAGTTCTTC. It specifies CASSLGTRYNEQFF.

This clonotype has just a few counts. This chain uses TRBV6-1 with TRBJ2-5, with D maybe TRBD1 (5 bases). This CDR3 is 13 amino acids long. Germline assignment: CDR1 MNHNS and CDR2 SASEGT. Trimming shortened V by 2 bases and J by 5 bases, and 9 bases separated the two germline ends. The CDR3 protein is CASSEKDTETQYF. The CDR3, as DNA: TGTGCCAGCAGTGAAAAGGACACGGAGACCCAGTACTTC.

The chain employs TRBV10-3 and TRBJ2-7; perhaps TRBD1 as D (7 bases). The CDR3 extends over 14 amino acids. V gave up 8 bases and J gave up 2 bases, with 16 bases separating them. Germline CDR1 is ENHRY and CDR2 is SYGVKD. The CDR3 loop is CAIQAPGGTYEQYF. The DNA for the CDR3 is TGTGCCATCCAGGCTCCAGGGGGGACCTACGAGCAGTACTTC.

Only a few counts were recorded for this clonotype. This chain connects TRBV3-1 to TRBJ2-3; 11 nucleotides match TRBD2. V lost 1 base to trimming and J lost 14 bases; unmatched junction nucleotides: 2. The CDR3 sequence is 12 residues long. Per the germline V gene, CDR1 is LGHDT and CDR2 is YNNKEL (reference sequence). CDR3 protein: CASSQGLAGLYF. For the CDR3, the DNA is TGTGCCAGCAGCCAAGGACTAGCGGGGCTGTATTTT.

V is TRBV7-2 and J is TRBJ2-1; 9 positions agree with TRBD2. The germline CDR1 and CDR2 sequences are SGHTA and FQGNSA. Trimming took 5 bases from V and 9 from J; bases not matched to a gene: 8. The CDR3 loop spans 14 amino acids. Written as DNA, the CDR3 is TGTGCCAGCAGCGCAACTGTGGGACTAGCTGAGCAGTTCTTC. This gives the protein CASSATVGLAEQFF.

This clonotype was observed a handful of times. The rearrangement links TRBV20-1 to TRBJ1-4; D gene uncertain. The V and J ends lost 5 bases and 4 bases respectively, with 14 bases between them. Germline-derived CDR1 and CDR2 are DFQATT and SNEGSKA (reference sequence). CDR3 length equals 14 residues. The CDR3 DNA reads TGCAGTGCTCGAAAACACGGATTTAATGAAAAACTGTTTTTT. Translated, it gives CSARKHGFNEKLFF.

This clonotype has more than one count but fewer than ten. V gene TRBV7-9 combines with J gene TRBJ2-3; 10 nucleotides align to TRBD2. CDR3 length: 15 residues. V trimming: 5 bases; J trimming: 7 bases; junction bases outside the gene matches: 9. Germline V gene data show CDR1 as SEHNR and CDR2 as FQNEAQ (reference sequence). CDR3 in amino acids: CASSPSLAGVHTQYF. CDR3 DNA sequence: TGTGCCAGCAGCCCGAGCCTAGCGGGAGTTCATACGCAGTATTTT.

This clonotype was counted many times. The J gene is TRBJ1-5, the V gene TRBV20-1; D remains ambiguous. The V end lost 6 bases, the J end lost 3 bases, and 12 bases lay between the germline ends. Per germline, CDR1 DFQATT and CDR2 SNEGSKA (reference sequence). The CDR3 consists of 13 residues. The CDR3 DNA reads as TGCAGTGCAAACGACATGAACAATCAGCCCCAGCATTTT. This encodes CSANDMNNQPQHF.

This clonotype was detected only a few times. The genes are TRBV29-1 and TRBJ1-1, with no clear D. Germline assignment: CDR1 SQVTM and CDR2 ANQGSEA. There are 13 residues in the CDR3. V shed 5 bases and J shed 3 bases, with 13 bases lying between them. As DNA, the CDR3 is TGCAGCGTTAGCAAACGATTGGACACTGAAGCTTTCTTT. Protein sequence: CSVSKRLDTEAFF. Together with reference TRBV29-1 and TRBJ1-1, the CDR3 gives the full variable domain: SAVISQKPSRDICQRGTSLTIQCQVDSQVTMMFWYRQQPGQSLTLIATANQGSEATYESGFVIDKFPISRPNLTFSTLTVSNMSPEDSSIYLCSVSKRLDTEAFFGQGTRLTVV.

The CDR3 here is CASSLEAATGELFF. The CDR3 nucleotides read TGCGCCAGCAGCTTGGAGGCGGCCACCGGGGAGCTGTTTTTT. J is TRBJ2-2 and V is TRBV5-1, with D hard to call. Germline V gives CDR1 SGHRS, CDR2 YFSETQ. V lost 0 bases, J lost 4 bases, and 7 bases lay in between. CDR3 length: 14 residues.

This clonotype was seen a handful of times. The gene calls are TRBV6-5 and TRBJ2-1; 11 bases are shared with TRBD2. The germline V gene has CDR1 MNHEY and CDR2 SVGAGI. The CDR3 is 18 residues long. J was trimmed by 4 bases and V by 2 bases; bases with no gene match: 10. The CDR3 protein is CASSYPYVASGRYNEQFF. As DNA, the CDR3 is TGTGCCAGCAGTTACCCCTACGTGGCTAGCGGGAGGTACAATGAGCAGTTCTTC.

This rearrangement joins TRBV20-1 to TRBJ1-2, with 10 bases aligning to TRBD1. This CDR3 has 14 residues. CDR1 and CDR2 from the germline V gene are DFQATT and SNEGSKA (reference sequence). V lost 5 bases, J lost 3 bases, and 6 bases stayed unmatched. As DNA, the CDR3 is TGCAGTGCTTCCGGGACAGGGGTTGACTATGGCTACACCTTC. Protein: CSASGTGVDYGYTF.

The V call is TRBV7-2, the J call TRBJ2-5; D is uncertain. The ends were cut back, 1 base at V and 0 bases at J, with 12 bases in the middle. Germline CDR1 SGHTA, CDR2 FQGNSA. There are 16 residues in the CDR3. Here the CDR3 DNA reads TGTGCCAGCAGCTTAGTCGGTCGGACCAACCAAGAGACCCAGTACTTC. This gives the protein CASSLVGRTNQETQYF.

V usage is TRBV5-1 and J usage is TRBJ2-6, with 7 bases identical to TRBD1. From germline, CDR1 is SGHRS and CDR2 YFSETQ. V lost 0 bases, J lost 3 bases, and 3 bases stayed unmatched. The CDR3 length is 16 residues. CDR3 in DNA: TGCGCCAGCAGCTTGGGAACAGGGGTTGGGGCCAACGTCCTGACTTTC. This codes for CASSLGTGVGANVLTF.

This clonotype was counted a few times. V usage is TRBV6-2 or TRBV6-3 and J usage is TRBJ2-1, with 7 bases matching TRBD2. Germline CDR1 and CDR2: MNHEY and SVGEGT. This CDR3 comprises 15 residues. Germline trimming cut 5 bases from V and 4 bases from J; bases unmatched to any gene: 8. CDR3 in amino acids: CASSPAGLLYNEQFF. The CDR3 bases are TGTGCCAGCAGTCCAGCGGGACTACTTTACAATGAGCAGTTCTTC.

The V gene is TRBV29-1, the J gene TRBJ2-7; D is possibly TRBD1 or TRBD2 (9 bases each). The length of the CDR3 is 17 residues. Per the germline V gene, CDR1 is SQVTM and CDR2 is ANQGSEA. V shed 4 bases and J shed 1 base, with 23 bases lying between them. CDR3 DNA: TGCAGCGTTGCAGGACAGGGGATTACTAGCGGGTCCTACGAGCAGTACTTC. Translating gives CSVAGQGITSGSYEQYF.